Listed here are 22 T cell receptor beta chains from one sample, sequenced in a study of cytomegalovirus exposure and HLA in healthy donors. Primers: 60 Vbeta forward and 13 Jbeta reverse. TCRdb's table, derived via immunoSEQ multiplex PCR, lists solely in-frame clones and lacks some. The table has more than 150,000 clones, around 80% seen once. Sequencing used PBMCs. The receptor set was obtained from a girl aged 5-17 years in good health and CMV-seropositive.

The V call is TRBV6-1, the J call TRBJ2-3; no clear D gene. V lost 5 bases, J lost 4 bases, and 7 bases lay in between. Germline values: CDR1 MNHNS, CDR2 SASEGT. The CDR3 has 12 residues. CDR3: CASSLLPDTQYF. The CDR3 region has the DNA TGTGCCAGCAGTCTTCTCCCAGATACGCAGTATTTT.

The V call is TRBV6-6, the J call TRBJ2-5; 9 bases agree with TRBD2. The V and J ends lost 2 bases and 5 bases, in that order; junction bases with no gene match: 9. CDR1 is MNHNY and CDR2 is SVGAGI in the germline V gene (reference sequence). CDR3 length: 16 amino acids. CDR3 DNA: TGTGCCAGCAGTTACCGGACTAGCGCCACGGGGGAGACCCAGTACTTC. Protein: CASSYRTSATGETQYF.

This CDR3 is CASSPGSLNTEAFF. The CDR3 DNA follows: TGCGCCAGCAGCCCAGGGTCCTTGAACACTGAAGCTTTCTTT. J is TRBJ1-1 and V is TRBV5-1, with D possibly matching TRBD1 (5 bases). The CDR3 sequence is 14 residues long. Looked up from germline, CDR1 is SGHRS and CDR2 is YFSETQ. Trimming took off 4 bases at V and 0 bases at J, with 10 bases between the two ends.

The chain has TRBV5-8 and TRBJ1-1; 8 bases are shared with TRBD1. Trimming removed 4 bases from V and 5 bases from J; junction bases left unmatched: 10. CDR3 length equals 15 residues. The germline gives CDR1 SGHTS, CDR2 YDEGEE. CDR3 sequence (DNA): TGTGCCAGCAGCCTCATAAGGACAGGGCGGACTGAAGCTTTCTTT. It yields the protein CASSLIRTGRTEAFF.

This chain uses TRBV15 with TRBJ2-7, with 7 bases lining up with TRBD1. The length of the CDR3 is 14 residues. Trimming at V came to 8 bases and at J to 5 bases, leaving 12 bases not matched to a gene. Per germline, CDR1 LNHNV and CDR2 YYDKDF (reference sequence). The CDR3 is CATSVTGVRNEQYF. Written as DNA, the CDR3 is TGTGCCACCTCCGTCACAGGGGTACGGAACGAGCAGTACTTC.

The chain links TRBV5-1 to TRBJ1-1, with TRBD1 matching 8 bases. The CDR3 runs to 14 residues. The V gene's germline CDR1 is SGHRS and CDR2 YFSETQ. The V segment lost 5 bases and the J segment 2 bases; nucleotides outside the gene matches: 5. The CDR3 nucleotides are TGCGCCAGCAGTAAACAGGGGGGAAACACTGAAGCTTTCTTT. Amino acid sequence: CASSKQGGNTEAFF.

The CDR3 protein is CASSQSTSGRTDTQYF. CDR3 DNA sequence: TGCGCCAGCAGCCAATCGACTAGCGGGAGAACAGATACGCAGTATTTT. The gene calls are TRBV4-1 and TRBJ2-3, with 12 bases fitting TRBD2. Germline V gene lookup returns CDR1 MGHRA and CDR2 YSYEKL. The ends lost 2 bases at V and 3 bases at J; junction bases unmatched: 3. This CDR3 spans 16 amino acids.

The chain links TRBV5-8 to TRBJ2-6; TRBD2 is a possible D gene (5 bases). The ends were cut back, 4 bases at V and 4 bases at J, with 15 bases in the middle. This CDR3 has 16 residues. Germline V lookup: CDR1 SGHTS, CDR2 YDEGEE. In nucleotides, the CDR3 is TGTGCCAGCAGCGCCCTAAGGGAGTCCGGGGCCAACGTCCTGACTTTC. Its protein product is CASSALRESGANVLTF.

The CDR3 DNA follows: TGTGCCAGCAGTGAATGGGCAGGGGGCTACGAGCAGTACTTC. Translation: CASSEWAGGYEQYF. The V and J genes are TRBV6-1 and TRBJ2-7; 7 bases match TRBD1. The CDR3 is made up of 14 amino acids. Looked up from germline, CDR1 is MNHNS and CDR2 is SASEGT. V was clipped by 2 bases and J by 3 bases; unmatched bases: 4.

The gene calls are TRBV7-6 and TRBJ2-7; TRBD2 agrees at 9 bases. V lost 3 bases and J lost 4; bases outside the gene matches: 7. Germline lookup yields CDR1 SGHVS and CDR2 FNYEAQ. CDR3 size: 15 residues. CDR3: CASSLRGGTEYEQYF. The CDR3 bases are TGTGCCAGCAGCTTGCGGGGGGGCACAGAATACGAGCAGTACTTC.

This CDR3 reads CATNPTLGPTRSYEQYF. The CDR3, as DNA: TGTGCCACTAACCCCACGCTGGGCCCTACACGCTCCTACGAGCAGTACTTC. V is TRBV10-3 and J is TRBJ2-7; D uncertain. CDR1 ENHRY and CDR2 SYGVKD come from the germline V gene. Trimming stripped 10 bases from V and 0 bases from J, with 25 bases between. The CDR3 runs to 17 residues.

The J gene is TRBJ1-4, the V gene TRBV7-9; weak D call: TRBD1 (5 bases). Trimming pared 6 bases from V and 3 bases from J, leaving 17 bases between. The CDR3 runs to 16 residues. Germline loops: CDR1 SEHNR, CDR2 FQNEAQ (reference sequence). The CDR3 bases are TGTGCCAGCAGTCCTCGCTCCCAGGGATCTAATGAAAAACTGTTTTTT. It translates to CASSPRSQGSNEKLFF.

The chain is built from TRBV7-8 and TRBJ2-7; D might be TRBD2 (5 bases). Trimming left V 1 base short and J 2 bases short, with 9 bases between. Germline V CDR1 and CDR2: SGHVS, FQNEAQ. CDR3 length: 14 amino acids. This CDR3 is CASSLVPSPYEQYF. CDR3 in DNA: TGTGCCAGCAGCTTAGTTCCTAGCCCCTACGAGCAGTACTTC.

The chain has TRBV30 and TRBJ1-2, with D maybe TRBD1 (6 bases). This CDR3 is built from 15 residues. CDR1 and CDR2 from the germline V gene are GTSNPN and SVGIG (reference sequence). V was trimmed by 1 base and J by 5 bases, leaving 17 bases between them. CDR3 in amino acids: CAWSGGGAAGYGYTF. The CDR3, as DNA: TGTGCCTGGAGTGGTGGGGGCGCAGCGGGATATGGCTACACCTTC. Together with reference TRBV30 and TRBJ1-2, the CDR3 gives the full variable domain: SQTIHQWPATLVQPVGSPLSLECTVEGTSNPNLYWYRQAAGRGLQLLFYSVGIGQISSEVPQNLSASRPQDRQFILSSKKLLLSDSGFYLCAWSGGGAAGYGYTFGSGTRLTVV.

V is TRBV7-9 and J is TRBJ1-1, with D unresolved. The CDR3 is made up of 14 amino acids. Trimming took 2 bases from V and 2 from J, leaving 9 bases between them. CDR1 is SEHNR, CDR2 FQNEAQ, per germline (reference sequence). DNA of the CDR3: TGTGCCAGCAGCTTAAGAGGCAGTAACACTGAAGCTTTCTTT. It is translated as CASSLRGSNTEAFF.

A single count supports this clone. This chain joins TRBV7-2 and TRBJ1-3, with D unclear. V gave up 4 bases and J gave up 0 bases, with 10 bases separating them. Germline V lookup: CDR1 SGHTA, CDR2 FQGNSA. There are 15 residues in the CDR3. The CDR3, as DNA: TGTGCCAGCAGCTCATTTCAACTCTCTGGAAACACCATATATTTT. As protein: CASSSFQLSGNTIYF.

This CDR3 reads CASRGLPNTGELFF. The CDR3 nucleotides read TGTGCCAGCAGGGGACTTCCGAACACCGGGGAGCTGTTTTTT. V and J are TRBV7-2 and TRBJ2-2; D perhaps matches TRBD2 (6 bases). The CDR3 has 14 amino acids. Germline V gene sequence: CDR1 SGHTA, CDR2 FQGNSA. The germline V and J ends were trimmed by 6 bases and 0 bases, with 8 bases remaining between them.

The V gene is TRBV4-1, the J gene TRBJ2-3; 15 nucleotides match TRBD2. V was pared by 0 bases and J by 2 bases, with 6 bases of the junction left unmatched. CDR3 length equals 19 residues. Germline V gives CDR1 MGHRA, CDR2 YSYEKL. CDR3 sequence (DNA): TGCGCCAGCAGCCAAGACCGAGGACTAGCGGGAGGGCCCACAGATACGCAGTATTTT. Encoded protein: CASSQDRGLAGGPTDTQYF.

V is TRBV29-1 and J is TRBJ1-1; tentative D call: TRBD1 (6 bases). This CDR3 has 12 amino acids. V lost 7 bases to trimming and J lost 4 bases, with 13 bases between them. Germline CDR1 SQVTM, CDR2 ANQGSEA. The CDR3 sequence is CSGGGGRTEAFF. In nucleotides, the CDR3 is TGCAGCGGGGGAGGGGGTCGCACTGAAGCTTTCTTT.

This chain connects TRBV6-6 to TRBJ2-5, with 13 bases that match TRBD2. V lost 5 bases, J lost 5 bases, and 5 bases stayed unmatched. The V gene's germline CDR1 is MNHNY and CDR2 SVGAGI (reference sequence). The CDR3 is 15 amino acids. The CDR3 DNA reads TGTGCCAGCAGTCGGACTAGCGGGAGTGGTGAGACCCAGTACTTC. This codes for CASSRTSGSGETQYF.

The gene calls are TRBV11-2 and TRBJ2-7; 10 positions agree with TRBD2. The germline gives CDR1 SGHAT, CDR2 FQNNGV. The CDR3 length is 14 residues. The J segment lost 2 bases and the V segment lost 5 bases, leaving 3 bases of the junction unmatched. The DNA of the CDR3 is TGTGCCAGCAGCCGGACTAGCGGCGCCTACGAGCAGTACTTC. Protein product: CASSRTSGAYEQYF.

The V and J genes are TRBV28 and TRBJ2-1; weak D call: TRBD1 (6 bases). CDR3 size: 16 residues. V gave up 2 bases and J gave up 4 bases, with 15 bases separating them. The germline V gene has CDR1 MDHEN and CDR2 SYDVKM. The CDR3 DNA reads TGTGCCAGCAGTTTAGAAGCCGGGACACTATACAATGAGCAGTTCTTC. Encoded protein: CASSLEAGTLYNEQFF.